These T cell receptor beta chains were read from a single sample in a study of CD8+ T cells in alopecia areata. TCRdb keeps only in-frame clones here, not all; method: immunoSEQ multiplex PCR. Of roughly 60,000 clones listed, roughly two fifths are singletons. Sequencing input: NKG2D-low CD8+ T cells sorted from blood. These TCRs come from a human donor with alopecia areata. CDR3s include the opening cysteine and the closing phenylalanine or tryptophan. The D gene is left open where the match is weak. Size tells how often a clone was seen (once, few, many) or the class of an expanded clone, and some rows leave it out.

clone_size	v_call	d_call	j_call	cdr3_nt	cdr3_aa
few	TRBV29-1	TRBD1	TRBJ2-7	TGCAGCGTCCGGACAGGGACCTACGAGCAGTACTTC	CSVRTGTYEQYF
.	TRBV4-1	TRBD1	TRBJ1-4	TGCGCCAGCAGCCAAGGGGGGTTGGACAGGGAATACGAAAAACTGTTTTTT	CASSQGGLDREYEKLFF
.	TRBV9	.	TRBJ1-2	TGTGCCAGCAGCGTATCACCGGGGCTAGGGGATGGGAACTATGGCTACACCTTC	CASSVSPGLGDGNYGYTF
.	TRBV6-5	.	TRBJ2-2	TGTGCCAGCAGTTATCGGCAGGGAAACACCGGGGAGCTGTTTTTT	CASSYRQGNTGELFF
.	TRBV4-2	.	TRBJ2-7	TGTGCCAGCAGCCAAGCCAGGGACGAGCAGTACTTC	CASSQARDEQYF
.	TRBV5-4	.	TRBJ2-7	TGTGCCAGCAGCTTTTCGGACAGTATCTACGAGCAGTACTTC	CASSFSDSIYEQYF
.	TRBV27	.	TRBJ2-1	TGTGCCAGCAGTTTAGGGCGGGAGCAGTTCTTC	CASSLGREQFF
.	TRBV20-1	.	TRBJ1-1	TGCAGTGCAACCGGGGGTAAAGCTTTCTTT	CSATGGKAFF
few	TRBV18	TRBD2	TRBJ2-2	TGTGCCAGCTCACTTCGACTAGCGGGATCGGCCGGGGAGCTGTTTTTT	CASSLRLAGSAGELFF
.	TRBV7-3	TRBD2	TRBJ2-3	TGTGCCAGCAGCTTAACGCGGGAGGCCACAGATACGCAGTATTTT	CASSLTREATDTQYF
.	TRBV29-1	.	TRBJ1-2	TGCAGTGGCTCCGGGAAGGACGAGGGAGGCTACACCTTC	CSGSGKDEGGYTF
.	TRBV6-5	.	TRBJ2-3	TGTGCCAGCAGTTACAGGGGCAGGGCAGATACGCAGTATTTT	CASSYRGRADTQYF
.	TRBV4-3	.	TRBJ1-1	TGCGCCAGCAGCCAAGATCGATTCAGTGACAACACTGAAGCTTTCTTT	CASSQDRFSDNTEAFF
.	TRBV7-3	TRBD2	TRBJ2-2	TGTGCCAGCAGCCCCGATGTCCTCACTAGCGGGAGCTCGAGAGACACCGGGGAGCTGTTTTTT	CASSPDVLTSGSSRDTGELFF
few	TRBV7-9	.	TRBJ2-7	TGTGCCAGCAGCCCCACCCCGTACGAGCAGTACTTC	CASSPTPYEQYF
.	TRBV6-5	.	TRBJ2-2	TGTGCCACCGAAACGGGGTCCGGGGAGCTGTTTTTT	CATETGSGELFF
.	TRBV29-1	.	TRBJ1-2	TGCAGCGTTGCAGGGGTCTATGGCTACACCTTC	CSVAGVYGYTF
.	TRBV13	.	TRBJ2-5	TGTGCCAGCAGCTTAGTGGTGGGAGAGACCCAGTACTTC	CASSLVVGETQYF
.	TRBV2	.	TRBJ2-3	TGTGCCAGCAGTGAGGGAGGTGGCACAGATACGCAGTATTTT	CASSEGGGTDTQYF
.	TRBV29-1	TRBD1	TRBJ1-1	TGCAGCGTGTGGACAGGGGAGGACACTGAAGCTTTCTTT	CSVWTGEDTEAFF
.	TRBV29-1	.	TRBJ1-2	TGCAGCGTTGAACAGTTGGCAGGGGATTACTATGGCTACACCTTC	CSVEQLAGDYYGYTF
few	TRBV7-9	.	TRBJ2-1	TGTGCCAGCAGCTTAGTATATTACAATGAGCAGTTCTTC	CASSLVYYNEQFF
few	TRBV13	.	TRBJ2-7	TGTGCCAGCAGCTCCACCCAATCTACCTACGAGCAGTACTTC	CASSSTQSTYEQYF
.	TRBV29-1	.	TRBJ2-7	TGCAGCGTCCCCGGAAGAGGCTACGAGCAGTACTTC	CSVPGRGYEQYF
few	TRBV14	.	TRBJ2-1	TGTGCCAGCAGCCAATTGGACGCGGTGAATGAGCAGTTCTTC	CASSQLDAVNEQFF
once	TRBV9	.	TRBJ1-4	TGTGCCAGCAGCGGGACAATTTCGGCTAATGAAAAACTGTTTTTT	CASSGTISANEKLFF
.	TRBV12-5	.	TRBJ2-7	TGTGCTAGTGGTGTCGGGGTATCCTACGAGCAGTACTTC	CASGVGVSYEQYF
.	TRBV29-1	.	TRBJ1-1	TGCAGCGTTGGGACATCGCTCCCTGAAGCTTTCTTT	CSVGTSLPEAFF
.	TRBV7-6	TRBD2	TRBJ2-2	TGTGCCAGCAGCTCCCGACTAGCGGGAGGGAACACCGGGGAGCTGTTTTTT	CASSSRLAGGNTGELFF
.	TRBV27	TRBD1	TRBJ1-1	TGTGCCAGCAGTTTCCAGCCGGGACAGGTGAACACTGAAGCTTTCTTT	CASSFQPGQVNTEAFF
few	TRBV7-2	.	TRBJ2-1	TGTGCCAGCAGCCCCACCCCAGGGCAATTTTCGGATGAGCAGTTCTTC	CASSPTPGQFSDEQFF
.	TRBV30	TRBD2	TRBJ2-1	TGTGCCTGGAGCGCGGGAGACAATGAGCAGTTCTTC	CAWSAGDNEQFF
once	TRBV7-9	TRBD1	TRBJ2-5	TGTGCCAGCAGCTCACCGGACAGGGACCAAGAGACCCAGTACTTC	CASSSPDRDQETQYF
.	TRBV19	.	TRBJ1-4	TGTGCCAGTAGTATAGGAACGAGAGGACTGTTTTTT	CASSIGTRGLFF
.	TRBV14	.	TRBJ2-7	TGTGCCAGCAGCCTCTCCTACGAGCAGTACTTC	CASSLSYEQYF
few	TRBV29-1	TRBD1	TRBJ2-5	TGCAGCGTTGCCACTCGGGACAGCCTGGGGACCCAGTACTTC	CSVATRDSLGTQYF
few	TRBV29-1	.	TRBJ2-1	TGCAGCGTTGACCCTTTACTAGCTAGCTCCTACAATGAGCAGTTCTTC	CSVDPLLASSYNEQFF
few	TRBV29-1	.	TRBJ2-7	TGCAGCGTTTTGACAGGATCGAGCTACGAGCAGTACTTC	CSVLTGSSYEQYF
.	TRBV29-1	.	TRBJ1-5	TGCAGCGTTGATTGGCGCGTTAGCAATCAGCCCCAGCATTTT	CSVDWRVSNQPQHF
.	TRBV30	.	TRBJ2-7	TGTGCCTGGAGCCCTGGGGGGAACGAGCAGTACTTC	CAWSPGGNEQYF
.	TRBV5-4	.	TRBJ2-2	TGTGCCAGCAGCTTGGAACTAGAAGTCGTCACCGGGGAGCTGTTTTTT	CASSLELEVVTGELFF
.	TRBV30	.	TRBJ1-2	TGTGCCTGGAGCCAATCGAACTATGGCTACACCTTC	CAWSQSNYGYTF
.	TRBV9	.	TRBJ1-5	TGTGCCAGCAGCGCAGGCGATAGCAATCAGCCCCAGCATTTT	CASSAGDSNQPQHF
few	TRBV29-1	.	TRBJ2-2	TGCAGCGTCCCAGACACCGGGGAGCTGTTTTTT	CSVPDTGELFF
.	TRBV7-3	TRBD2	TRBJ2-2	TGTGCCAGCAGATTAGACTTTACTAGCGGGAGGAACACCGGGGAGCTGTTTTTT	CASRLDFTSGRNTGELFF
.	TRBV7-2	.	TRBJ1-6	TGTGCCAGCAGCTTAGAACCGGAGACTTACTATTCACCCCTCCACTTT	CASSLEPETYYSPLHF
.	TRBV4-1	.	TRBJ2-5	TGCGCCAGCAGCCAATTCGGGTACCAAGAGACCCAGTACTTC	CASSQFGYQETQYF
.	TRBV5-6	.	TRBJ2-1	TGTGCCAGCAGCCCAGGCCCGGTCAGGGCATCCTACAATGAGCAGTTCTTC	CASSPGPVRASYNEQFF
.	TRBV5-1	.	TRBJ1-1	TGCGCCAGCAGCTTGTACAGCATTCGGAACACTGAAGCTTTCTTT	CASSLYSIRNTEAFF
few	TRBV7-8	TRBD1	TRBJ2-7	TGTGCCAGCAGCCCGGACCAGCGGACAGGGGTGGGACGCGAGCAGTACTTC	CASSPDQRTGVGREQYF
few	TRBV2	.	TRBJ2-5	TGTGCCAGCACTGACCCGGGGTCGGATCAAGAGACCCAGTACTTC	CASTDPGSDQETQYF
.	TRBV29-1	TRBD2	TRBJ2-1	TGCAGCGTTGAGCGACTAGCTTGGACCAATGAGCAGTTCTTC	CSVERLAWTNEQFF
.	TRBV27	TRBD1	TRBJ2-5	TGTGCCAGCAGTGATGAGTACAGGGGCTATCGTGAGACCCAGTACTTC	CASSDEYRGYRETQYF
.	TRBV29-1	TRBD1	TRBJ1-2	TGCAGCGCCGGGGACAGCCTTAACTATGGCTACACCTTC	CSAGDSLNYGYTF
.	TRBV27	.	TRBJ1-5	TGTGCCAGCAGTTTACTGGGAAACCAGCCCCAGCATTTT	CASSLLGNQPQHF
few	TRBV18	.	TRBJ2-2	TGTGCCAGCTCACCAAGAGGCGGAGGCCCGGAGCTGTTTTTT	CASSPRGGGPELFF
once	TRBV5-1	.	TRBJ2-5	TGCGCCAGCAGCCTGGAGTGGGGCCGGGAGACCCAGTACTTC	CASSLEWGRETQYF
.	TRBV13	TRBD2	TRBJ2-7	TGTGCCAGCAGCTCTCATAGGACTAGCGGGAGGTATTACGAGCAGTACTTC	CASSSHRTSGRYYEQYF
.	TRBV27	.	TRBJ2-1	TGTGCCAGCTCCCTCGCTCGGGCGAATGAGCAGTTCTTC	CASSLARANEQFF